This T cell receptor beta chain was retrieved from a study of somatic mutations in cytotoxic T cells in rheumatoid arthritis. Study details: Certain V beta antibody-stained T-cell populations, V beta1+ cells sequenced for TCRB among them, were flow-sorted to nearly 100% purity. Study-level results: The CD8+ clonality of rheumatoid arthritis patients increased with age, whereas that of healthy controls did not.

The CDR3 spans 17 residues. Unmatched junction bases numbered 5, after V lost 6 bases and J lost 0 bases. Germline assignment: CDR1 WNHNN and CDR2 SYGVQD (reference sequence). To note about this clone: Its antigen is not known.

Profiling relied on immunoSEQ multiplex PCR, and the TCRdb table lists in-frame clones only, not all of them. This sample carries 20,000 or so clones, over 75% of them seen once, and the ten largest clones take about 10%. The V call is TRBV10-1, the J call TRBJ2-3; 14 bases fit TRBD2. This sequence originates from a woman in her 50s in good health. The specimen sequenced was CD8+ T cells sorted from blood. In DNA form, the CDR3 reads TGCGCCAGCAGACCCGGACTAGCGGGAGGCAGCACAGATACGCAGTATTTT. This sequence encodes CASRPGLAGGSTDTQYF.